This entry lists 7 T cell receptor beta chains sequenced from one sample in a study of cytomegalovirus exposure and HLA in healthy donors. PCR employed 60 Vbeta and 13 Jbeta primers. The method was immunoSEQ multiplex PCR; TCRdb's version includes in-frame clones alone and lacks a portion of them. This repertoire includes 150,000 or so clones. The sequencing input was PBMCs. The source of these receptors is a woman aged 45 to 65 in good health and CMV-seronegative.

The J gene is TRBJ2-5, the V gene TRBV28, with no clear D. The CDR3 extends over 11 amino acids. The V end was cut by 6 bases, the J end by 2 bases, with 4 bases between. Germline CDR1 and CDR2: MDHEN and SYDVKM. The CDR3 here is CASSTQETQYF. The CDR3 nucleotides read TGTGCCAGCAGCACTCAAGAGACCCAGTACTTC.

The chain has TRBV28 and TRBJ1-2; D gene unclear. The germline V gene has CDR1 MDHEN and CDR2 SYDVKM. The CDR3 runs to 12 residues. Trimming stripped 10 bases from V and 3 bases from J, with 12 bases between. CDR3 in amino acids: CATRVADYGYTF. Written as DNA, the CDR3 is TGTGCCACCCGAGTCGCGGACTATGGCTACACCTTC.

This chain joins TRBV6-5 and TRBJ1-1; TRBD1 might be the D (6 bases). The CDR3 covers 14 residues. Germline lookup yields CDR1 MNHEY and CDR2 SVGAGI. Trimming left V 5 bases short and J 4 bases short, with 14 bases between. The CDR3 DNA reads as TGTGCCAGCAGTACAGGGACCTACCCCACTGAAGCTTTCTTT. It is translated as CASSTGTYPTEAFF.

The chain joins TRBV5-4 to TRBJ2-5; 7 bases are a match to TRBD1. V shed 1 base and J 5 bases; nucleotides not matched to a gene: 8. Germline V gene lookup returns CDR1 SGHNT and CDR2 YYREEE (reference sequence). There are 15 residues in the CDR3. The CDR3 protein is CASSLMGQPGETQYF. In nucleotides, the CDR3 is TGTGCCAGCAGCTTGATGGGACAGCCCGGGGAGACCCAGTACTTC.

CDR3 DNA sequence: TGTGCCAGCAGCCAAGGCGTCGCCTACGAGCAGTACTTC. This codes for CASSQGVAYEQYF. This chain joins TRBV4-2 and TRBJ2-7; D gene uncertain. The CDR3 runs to 13 residues. Germline V gene sequence: CDR1 LGHNA, CDR2 YNFKEQ. V lost 1 base and J 2 bases, leaving 6 bases between the germline ends.

This chain joins TRBV11-2 and TRBJ1-4; 7 nucleotides line up with TRBD1. The V gene end was trimmed by 1 base and the J gene end by 3 bases; junction bases not matched to a gene: 2. Germline loops: CDR1 SGHAT, CDR2 FQNNGV. The CDR3 is made up of 15 amino acids. In DNA, the CDR3 is TGTGCCAGCAGCTTAGCCGGGACAGCTAATGAAAAACTGTTTTTT. It encodes CASSLAGTANEKLFF.

This sequence joins TRBV5-1 and TRBJ2-7, with a possible D match to TRBD1 (5 bases). Trimming removed 1 base at V and 2 bases at J, with 7 bases between. The germline CDR1 and CDR2 sequences are SGHRS and YFSETQ. The CDR3 has 13 amino acids. CDR3 nucleotides: TGCGCCAGCAGCTTGACAGGTCCCTACGAGCAGTACTTC. Amino acids: CASSLTGPYEQYF.